This T cell receptor beta chain was sequenced in a study of T cell changes during pregnancy in multiple sclerosis. Data came from immunoSEQ multiplex PCR; TCRdb stores just in-frame clones and leaves some out. This table holds about 40,000 clones, roughly 93% found once. This CDR3 is built from 14 residues. Germline-derived CDR1 and CDR2 are SGHTA and FQGNSA. Trimming cost V 5 bases and J 1 base, with 11 bases left between them. The J gene is TRBJ2-5, the V gene TRBV7-2; no clear D gene. This sequence originates from a female donor with multiple sclerosis, enrolled in a pregnancy study. The sequenced material came from PBMCs (not recorded whether the cells were cultured). CDR3 nucleotide sequence: TGTGCCAGCAGCCTCCAGAGTTCCCAAGAGACCCAGTACTTC. Translating it yields CASSLQSSQETQYF.